Detailed here is one TCR beta chain. The data were taken from a study of blood T cell repertoires in COVID-19. Study at large: PBMCs, B-cell-depleted T cells, or T cells provided the cDNA or gDNA that made up the material.

This CDR3 region has 15 residues. Trimming took off 5 bases at V and 7 bases at J, with 20 bases between the two ends. From germline, CDR1 is LGHNA and CDR2 YSLEER. In the original workflow: Reference gene primer amplification in the assay estimated nucleated cell counts. TCRdb's copy holds only in-frame clones and misses some; the assay was immunoSEQ multiplex PCR. That table gives V, J and clone size, and the DNA gave D and trimming. Of around 140,000 clones in the sample, around 86% were seen once. V usage is TRBV4-3 and J usage is TRBJ1-1; D might be TRBD1 (6 bases). This TCR was sampled from a human donor in a cohort sampled during active COVID-19. The sequenced material came from peripheral blood. CDR3 sequence (DNA): TGCGCCAGCAGCACCTTACAGGGTCGGTCGAATGAAGCTTTCTTT. It specifies CASSTLQGRSNEAFF.